This TCR beta chain was sequenced for a study of cytomegalovirus exposure and HLA in healthy donors. PCR was performed using 60 Vbeta and 13 Jbeta primers. Profiling relied on immunoSEQ multiplex PCR, and the TCRdb table lists in-frame clones only, not all of them. The repertoire holds approximately 150,000 clones, with around 90% as singletons. Deletions cut 4 bases from V and 7 bases from J, with 12 bases between. Germline values: CDR1 MNHNY, CDR2 SVGAGI (reference sequence). CDR3 length: 13 amino acids. The sample was PBMCs. The chain recombines TRBV6-6 with TRBJ2-3; D possibly corresponds to TRBD1 (6 bases). The receptor's source is a woman aged 40 to 50 in good health and CMV-seronegative. CDR3 DNA: TGTGCCAGCAGTTGGGGGCAGGGTAATACGCAGTATTTT. Amino acids: CASSWGQGNTQYF.